These 18 T cell receptor beta chains share one sample of origin, sequenced in a study of T cell responses to AZD1222 COVID-19 vaccine. TCRdb keeps only in-frame clones here, not all; method: immunoSEQ multiplex PCR. There are around 97,000 clones in the sample; roughly 89% occur only once, and about 48% lies in the top ten. The sample here was peripheral blood, taken on day 0 of AZD1222 vaccination. The receptors derive from an adult in good health.

V and J are TRBV30 and TRBJ1-1; D not certain. This CDR3 is 10 amino acids long. The germline V gene has CDR1 GTSNPN and CDR2 SVGIG (reference sequence). Trimming left V 7 bases short and J 4 bases short, with 7 bases between. This CDR3 is CASGGTEAFF. CDR3 DNA: TGTGCCTCCGGTGGCACTGAAGCTTTCTTT.

This clone was observed once. J is TRBJ2-3 and V is TRBV28; TRBD2 is a possible D gene (6 bases). This CDR3 has 14 amino acids. Germline CDR1 and CDR2: MDHEN and SYDVKM. Trimming removed 7 bases at V and 7 bases at J, with 18 bases between. CDR3 DNA sequence: TGTGCCAGCAACGAACTAGCCCTGGTACATACGCAGTATTTT. Protein sequence: CASNELALVHTQYF.

This clone was recorded only once. The V and J genes are TRBV3-1 (or the pseudogene TRBV3-2) and TRBJ2-7; 7 bases line up with TRBD2. The junction had 9 bases not matched to a gene; V was cut back by 1 base and J by 0 bases. The CDR3 contains 17 residues. The germline V gene encodes CDR1 LGHDT and CDR2 YNNKEL (reference sequence). CDR3 nucleotide sequence: TGTGCCAGCAGCCAAGGTGGGAGGGGCCCTTACTCCTACGAGCAGTACTTC. Its protein product is CASSQGGRGPYSYEQYF.

The chain is built from TRBV7-6 and TRBJ2-5; 9 bases fit TRBD1. Germline V gene lookup returns CDR1 SGHVS and CDR2 FNYEAQ. The V gene end was trimmed by 4 bases and the J gene end by 2 bases; junction bases not matched to a gene: 8. The CDR3 is made up of 16 amino acids. CDR3 loop: CASSYSPDRGQETQYF. In DNA, the CDR3 is TGTGCCAGCAGCTACTCACCGGACAGGGGACAAGAGACCCAGTACTTC.

This chain links TRBV5-1 with TRBJ1-1; D not resolved. V was cut by 7 bases and J by 0 bases, with 13 bases left in between. Looked up from germline, CDR1 is SGHRS and CDR2 is YFSETQ. This CDR3 has 14 amino acids. The CDR3 loop is CASYQNTMNTEAFF. The CDR3 nucleotides read TGCGCCAGCTACCAAAACACTATGAACACTGAAGCTTTCTTT.

The V and J genes are TRBV9 and TRBJ2-5, with 9 bases that match TRBD1. The CDR3 covers 13 residues. Germline V lookup: CDR1 SGDLS, CDR2 YYNGEE. Unmatched junction bases numbered 2, after V lost 4 bases and J lost 4 bases. DNA of the CDR3: TGTGCCAGCAGCATGGACAGGGGAGAGACCCAGTACTTC. This sequence encodes CASSMDRGETQYF. The variable domain in full, completed from reference TRBV9 and TRBJ2-5, reads DSGVTQTPKHLITATGQRVTLRCSPRSGDLSVYWYQQSLDQGLQFLIQYYNGEERAKGNILERFSAQQFPDLHSELNLSSLELGDSALYFCASSMDRGETQYFGPGTRLLVL.

V and J are TRBV30 and TRBJ1-1; tentatively, D is TRBD1 (5 bases). CDR3 length: 13 residues. Germline lookup yields CDR1 GTSNPN and CDR2 SVGIG (reference sequence). V was pared by 3 bases and J by 2 bases, with 10 bases between. CDR3 in DNA: TGTGCCTGGAGAAGTCAGGGCAACACTGAAGCTTTCTTT. Protein product: CAWRSQGNTEAFF.

The chain joins TRBV10-3 to TRBJ2-7, with 12 bases that match TRBD1. Germline CDR1 and CDR2: ENHRY and SYGVKD. The V gene end was trimmed by 3 bases and the J gene end by 4 bases; junction bases not matched to a gene: 4. The CDR3 runs 15 residues. CDR3 sequence reads: CAISEPGQGAYEQYF. The CDR3 bases are TGTGCCATCAGTGAACCGGGACAGGGGGCTTACGAGCAGTACTTC.

This chain uses TRBV5-1 with TRBJ1-4; TRBD1 matches at 8 bases. This CDR3 spans 16 amino acids. Losses at the gene ends were 3 bases for V and 3 bases for J; bases not matched to a gene: 7. Germline V gives CDR1 SGHRS, CDR2 YFSETQ. The CDR3 coding sequence is TGCGCCAGCAGCTCCCAAACAGGGGGTGCTAATGAAAAACTGTTTTTT. Protein product: CASSSQTGGANEKLFF.

The CDR3 region is CASRGSDSNTIYF. In nucleotides, the CDR3 is TGTGCCTCCAGGGGATCTGACTCAAACACCATATATTTT. V is TRBV19 and J is TRBJ1-3, with D possibly TRBD1 on 6 matching bases. CDR1 is LNHDA and CDR2 is SQIVND in the germline V gene (reference sequence). The CDR3 is 13 residues long. The V end was cut by 11 bases, the J end by 6 bases, with 17 bases between.

V and J are TRBV6-2 or TRBV6-3 and TRBJ1-5; 7 bases line up with TRBD1. The CDR3 has 15 amino acids. CDR1 MNHEY and CDR2 SVGEGT come from the germline V gene. Trimming at V came to 2 bases and at J to 5 bases, leaving 6 bases not matched to a gene. CDR3 bases: TGTGCCAGCAGTTACAAGGGGGCGGCGGATCAGCCCCAGCATTTT. It translates to CASSYKGAADQPQHF.

This clone was picked up one time. The chain recombines TRBV5-1 with TRBJ1-2; D not certain. The CDR3 extends over 15 amino acids. Germline assignment: CDR1 SGHRS and CDR2 YFSETQ. Trimming took off 1 base at V and 4 bases at J, with 14 bases between the two ends. For the CDR3, the DNA is TGCGCCAGCAGCTTGTTAGGGTTCAATCTCTATGGCTACACCTTC. Protein product: CASSLLGFNLYGYTF.

The genes are TRBV6-2 or TRBV6-3 and TRBJ2-7, with 7 nucleotides matching TRBD1. The CDR3 spans 14 residues. V was clipped by 6 bases and J by 2 bases; unmatched bases: 7. CDR1 and CDR2 (germline): MNHEY, SVGEGT. The CDR3 loop is CASSLDRITYEQYF. DNA of the CDR3: TGTGCCAGCAGCTTGGACAGGATTACCTACGAGCAGTACTTC.

V gene TRBV27 combines with J gene TRBJ2-7; maybe TRBD2 (6 bases). The V end lost 8 bases, the J end lost 0 bases, and 20 bases lay between the germline ends. This CDR3 has 16 residues. Germline V gene data show CDR1 as MNHEY and CDR2 as SMNVEV (reference sequence). The CDR3 is CASRPSGAGSSYEQYF. In DNA, the CDR3 is TGTGCCAGCCGCCCATCTGGGGCGGGGAGCTCCTACGAGCAGTACTTC.

The genes are TRBV18 and TRBJ2-1; TRBD1 matches 7 bases. The CDR3 is made up of 14 amino acids. J lost 3 bases, V lost 3 bases, and 2 bases had no gene match. Germline V gene sequence: CDR1 KGHSH, CDR2 LQKENI. The CDR3 region is CASSPGQVYNEQFF. For the CDR3, the DNA is TGTGCCAGCTCACCTGGACAGGTCTACAATGAGCAGTTCTTC.

The rearrangement joins TRBV2 to TRBJ1-5, with no clear D. This CDR3 has 14 amino acids. CDR1 SNHLY and CDR2 FYNNEI come from the germline V gene. The ends were cut back, 3 bases at V and 7 bases at J, with 13 bases in the middle. The DNA for the CDR3 is TGTGCCAGCAGTGAGGAGGGAGGACCGCAGCCCCAGCATTTT. This codes for CASSEEGGPQPQHF.

The chain has TRBV27 and TRBJ1-2; the D gene is possibly TRBD1 (6 bases). Germline lookup yields CDR1 MNHEY and CDR2 SMNVEV (reference sequence). CDR3 length: 16 residues. Trimming removed 5 bases at V and 4 bases at J, with 20 bases between. CDR3 in DNA: TGTGCCAGCAGTCCAAGGAGCCGGGACATCGGCTATGGCTACACCTTC. This sequence encodes CASSPRSRDIGYGYTF.

This chain connects TRBV19 to TRBJ2-7; D remains unclear. The CDR3 is made up of 14 amino acids. Looked up from germline, CDR1 is LNHDA and CDR2 is SQIVND (reference sequence). The V and J ends lost 7 bases and 1 base respectively, with 14 bases between them. The CDR3 nucleotides read TGTGCCAGTAAAATAAGGCCCATATCCTACGAGCAGTACTTC. Amino acids: CASKIRPISYEQYF.